The clone carrying this T cell receptor beta chain was seen a single time. The data belong to a study of blood T cell repertoires in COVID-19. On the study more broadly: The study drew acute and convalescent COVID-19 samples from the United States, Italy and Spain. PBMCs, B-cell-depleted T cells, or T cells were the source of the cDNA or gDNA that made up the material.

Per germline, CDR1 MDHEN and CDR2 SYDVKM. V gave up 5 bases and J gave up 4 bases, with 11 bases separating them. The CDR3 totals 13 residues. In the study's own analysis: Estimation of nucleated cell counts relied on the amplification of reference gene primers. Only in-frame clones appear in the TCRdb table, and some are missing; sequencing was by immunoSEQ multiplex PCR. D and trimming were read from the DNA, whereas the V and J calls and clone size are those reported in that table. In the table there are a few hundred thousand clones, about 90% of which are singletons. The chain combines TRBV28 with TRBJ1-2, with TRBD1 as a possible D gene (6 bases). This TCR was sampled from a woman aged 45 to 65 with acute or convalescent COVID-19. Sequenced sample: peripheral blood. CDR3 amino acids: CASSPGDGYGYTF. The CDR3 DNA follows: TGTGCCAGCAGTCCAGGGGATGGCTATGGCTACACCTTC.